This T cell receptor beta chain was sequenced in a study of early T cells in non-severe SARS-CoV-2 infection. About the research overall: Chains were unpaired, as sequencing was done on bulk RNA from unsorted whole blood.

This clonotype was seen more than once but under ten times. Attachment of unique molecular identifiers to individual cDNA molecules was performed. One entry per CDR3 protein results from TCRdb running MiXCR on the 5' RACE reads. Found here are under 70,000 distinct CDR3 sequences, about 6% of them singletons; the top ten hold about 3.6%. V lost 6 bases, J lost 1 base, and 13 bases lay in between. The CDR3 extends over 15 amino acids. Germline lookup yields CDR1 MGHDK and CDR2 SYGVNS. The clonotype originates from an adult who was a healthcare worker with PCR-confirmed SARS-CoV-2 infection or an uninfected control (not recorded which). The chain carries TRBV25-1 and TRBJ2-1; D tentatively reads TRBD1 or TRBD2 (5 bases each). The input for sequencing was whole blood, taken at baseline. The CDR3 DNA reads TGTGCCAGCAGAACAGGAGGTTGGTCCTACAATGAGCAGTTCTTC. Its protein product is CASRTGGWSYNEQFF.